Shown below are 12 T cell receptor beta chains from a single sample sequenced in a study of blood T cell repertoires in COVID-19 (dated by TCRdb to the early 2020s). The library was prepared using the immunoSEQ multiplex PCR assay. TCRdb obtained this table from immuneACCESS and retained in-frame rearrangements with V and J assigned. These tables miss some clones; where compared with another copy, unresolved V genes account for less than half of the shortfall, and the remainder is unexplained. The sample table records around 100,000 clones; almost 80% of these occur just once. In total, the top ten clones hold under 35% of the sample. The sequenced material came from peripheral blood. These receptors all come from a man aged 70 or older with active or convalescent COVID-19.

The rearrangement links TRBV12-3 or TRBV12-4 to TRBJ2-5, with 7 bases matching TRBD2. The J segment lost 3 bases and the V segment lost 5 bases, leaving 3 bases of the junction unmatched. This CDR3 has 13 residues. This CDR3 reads CASSAAGEETQYF. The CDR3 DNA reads TGTGCCAGCAGTGCTGCGGGAGAAGAGACCCAGTACTTC.

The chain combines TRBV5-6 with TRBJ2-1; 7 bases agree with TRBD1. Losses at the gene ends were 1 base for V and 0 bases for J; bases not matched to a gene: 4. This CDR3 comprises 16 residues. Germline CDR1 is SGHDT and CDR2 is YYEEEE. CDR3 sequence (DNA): TGTGCCAGCAGCTTGACGACAGGGAGCTCCTACAATGAGCAGTTCTTC. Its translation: CASSLTTGSSYNEQFF.

CDR3 sequence reads: CASSNRGGTEAFF. The CDR3, as DNA: TGTGCCAGCTCAAACAGGGGTGGCACTGAAGCTTTCTTT. The chain recombines TRBV18 with TRBJ1-1, with 7 bases lining up with TRBD1. The germline gives CDR1 KGHSH, CDR2 LQKENI. This CDR3 region has 13 residues. V was pared by 5 bases and J by 4 bases, with 4 bases of the junction left unmatched.

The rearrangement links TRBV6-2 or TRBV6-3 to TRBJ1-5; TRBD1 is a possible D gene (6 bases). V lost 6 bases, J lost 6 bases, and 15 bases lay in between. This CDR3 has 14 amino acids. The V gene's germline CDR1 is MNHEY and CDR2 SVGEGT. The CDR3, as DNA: TGTGCCAGCAGCCGACAGGTTTACGGTCAGCCCCAGCATTTT. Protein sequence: CASSRQVYGQPQHF.

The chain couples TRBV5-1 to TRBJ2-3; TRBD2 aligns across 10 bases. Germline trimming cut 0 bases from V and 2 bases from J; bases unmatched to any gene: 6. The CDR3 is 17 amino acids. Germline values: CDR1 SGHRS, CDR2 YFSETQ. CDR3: CASSLAGLAEFTDTQYF. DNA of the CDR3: TGCGCCAGCAGCTTGGCCGGACTAGCGGAATTCACAGATACGCAGTATTTT.

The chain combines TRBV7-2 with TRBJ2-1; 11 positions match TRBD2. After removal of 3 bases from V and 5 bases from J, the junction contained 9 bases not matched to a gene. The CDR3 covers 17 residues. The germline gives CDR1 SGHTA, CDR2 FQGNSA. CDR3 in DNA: TGTGCCAGCAGCTTCCGGGGTTTAGCGGGAGGGAACAATGAGCAGTTCTTC. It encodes CASSFRGLAGGNNEQFF.

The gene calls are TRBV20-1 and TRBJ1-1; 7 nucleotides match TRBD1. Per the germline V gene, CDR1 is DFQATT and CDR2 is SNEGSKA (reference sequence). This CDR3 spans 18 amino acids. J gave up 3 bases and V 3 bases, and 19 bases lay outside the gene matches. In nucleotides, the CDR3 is TGCAGTGCTAGTCAGACGGGAATCCCGGGCCAGGGGGACACTGAAGCTTTCTTT. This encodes CSASQTGIPGQGDTEAFF.

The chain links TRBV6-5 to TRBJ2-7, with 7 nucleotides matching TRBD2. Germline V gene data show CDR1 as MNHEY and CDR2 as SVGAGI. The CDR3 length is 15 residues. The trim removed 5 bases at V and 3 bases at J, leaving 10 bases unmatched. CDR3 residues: CASSPKRDSFYEQYF. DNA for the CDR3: TGTGCCAGCAGTCCGAAGCGGGACTCCTTCTACGAGCAGTACTTC.

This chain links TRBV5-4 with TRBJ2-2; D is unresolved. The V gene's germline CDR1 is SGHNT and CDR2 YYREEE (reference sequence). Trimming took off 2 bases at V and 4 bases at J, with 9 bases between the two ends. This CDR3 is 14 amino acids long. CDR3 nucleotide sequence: TGTGCCAGCAGCTTTGACATTGTCACCGGGGAGCTGTTTTTT. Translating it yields CASSFDIVTGELFF.

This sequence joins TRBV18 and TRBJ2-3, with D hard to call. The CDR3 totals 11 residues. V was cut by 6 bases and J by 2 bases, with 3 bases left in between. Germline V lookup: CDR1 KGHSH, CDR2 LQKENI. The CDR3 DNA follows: TGTGCCAGCTCCCTCACAGATACGCAGTATTTT. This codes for CASSLTDTQYF. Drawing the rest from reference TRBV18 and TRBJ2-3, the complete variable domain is NAGVMQNPRHLVRRRGQEARLRCSPMKGHSHVYWYRQLPEEGLKFMVYLQKENIIDESGMPKERFSAEFPKEGPSILRIQQVVRGDSAAYFCASSLTDTQYFGPGTRLTVL.

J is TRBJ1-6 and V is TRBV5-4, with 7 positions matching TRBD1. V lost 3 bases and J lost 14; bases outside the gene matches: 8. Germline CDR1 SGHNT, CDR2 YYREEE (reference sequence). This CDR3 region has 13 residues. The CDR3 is CASSSTLQGSLHF. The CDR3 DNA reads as TGTGCCAGCAGCTCCACGTTACAGGGGTCCCTCCACTTT.

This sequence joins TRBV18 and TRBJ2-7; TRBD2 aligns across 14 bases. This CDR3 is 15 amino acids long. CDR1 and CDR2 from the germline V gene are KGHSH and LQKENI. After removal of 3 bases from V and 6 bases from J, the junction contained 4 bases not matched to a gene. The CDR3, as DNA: TGTGCCAGCTCACCGGGACTAGCGGGAGTCAGCGAGCAGTACTTC. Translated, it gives CASSPGLAGVSEQYF.